The clone carrying this TCR beta chain was picked up many times. No antigen is known for it. The CDR3 sequence is 13 residues long. V dropped 3 bases and J dropped 7 bases, with 12 bases sitting between them. The germline V gene has CDR1 MGHRA and CDR2 YSYEKL. Constant-segment primers were used for 5'RACE, and the resulting TCR alpha and TCR beta cDNA libraries carried sample barcodes and UMIs. TCRdb processed the 5' RACE reads anew with MiXCR; each CDR3 protein has one entry. The sample consists of about 320,000 distinct CDR3 sequences, around an eighth of them appearing once. This record comes from a study of T-cell memory formation after mild COVID-19. Broader study findings: Largely, contracting CD4+ clones fell within CM and EM, and contracting CD8+ clones within EMRA. Later expanders leaned toward CD4+, whereas clones contracting from day 15 to 85 were balanced CD4/CD8. The finding that pre-infection memory included some responding clones suggested that cross-reactive memory joined.

This receptor was taken from a man between 18 and 35 years old who had mild COVID-19 (a few samples of this study predate the infection). Cell type and time point are not known. The J gene is TRBJ2-5, the V gene TRBV4-1; unclear D gene. The sample comprised PBMCs or a T cell subset sorted from them (not recorded which). Written as DNA, the CDR3 is TGCGCCAGCAGCCAGCTCCCCGCTGGGACCCAGTACTTC. This sequence encodes CASSQLPAGTQYF.